This is a list of T cell receptor beta chains from one sample in a study of T-cell reconstitution after alpha-beta-depleted transplantation in children. MiXCR was run by TCRdb on the PCR reads, yielding one entry per CDR3 protein. The sample has some 340,000 distinct CDR3 sequences, about 9.3% seen once. The sequences come from PBMCs from the stem cell graft donor, collected from the stem cell graft. These receptors were obtained from a human donor who donated a stem cell graft to a child with acute lymphoblastic leukemia. The conserved cysteine and the conserved F or W are not part of the CDR3 here. D genes are given only for firm matches.

D | J | V | CDR3
. | TRBJ2-2 | TRBV5-1 | ASSPGPGMTGAGELF
. | TRBJ1-4 | TRBV10-3 | AISIDRSRGELF
. | TRBJ1-1 | TRBV6-1 | ASRELNTEAF
TRBD2 | TRBJ2-3 | TRBV5-6 | ASTLGRLAGETDTQY
. | TRBJ2-2 | TRBV7-9 | ASSLERELF
. | TRBJ2-7 | TRBV7-9 | ASSLGQGIHYEQY
TRBD1 | TRBJ2-7 | TRBV20-1 | SVWGQSTYEQY
. | TRBJ2-7 | TRBV12-3/TRBV12-4 | ASSPSRRTLTYEQY
TRBD2 | TRBJ2-2 | TRBV5-1 | ASSFFGRPNTGELF
. | TRBJ2-3 | TRBV7-8 | ASSFRRDTSRDTQY
TRBD1 | TRBJ1-4 | TRBV25-1 | ASSEERWAGGEKLF
TRBD2 | TRBJ2-6 | TRBV7-2 | ASSLARGFGANVLT
TRBD2 | TRBJ2-1 | TRBV4-3 | ASSQRASGSDEQF
. | TRBJ2-5 | TRBV29-1 | SVREPGLLQETQY
. | TRBJ1-1 | TRBV6-5 | ASSYRREGTEAF
TRBD2 | TRBJ2-3 | TRBV20-1 | SATKTGRTDTQY
. | TRBJ2-3 | TRBV20-1 | SASPPGPTTDTQY
. | TRBJ1-2 | TRBV28 | ASSGGTGYAST
. | TRBJ1-4 | TRBV7-3 | ASSLNRRDEKLF
. | TRBJ2-3 | TRBV29-1 | SVGGASGTTDTQY
TRBD1 | TRBJ1-6 | TRBV4-1 | ASSLGPWAGGNSPLH
TRBD2 | TRBJ2-1 | TRBV7-3 | ASSLSGGFYNEQF
TRBD1 | TRBJ1-5 | TRBV12-3/TRBV12-4 | ASSLTGDQPQH
. | TRBJ2-1 | TRBV29-1 | SGESNRIGNEQF
. | TRBJ2-5 | TRBV9 | ASSVTDTGGATQETQY
TRBD1 | TRBJ2-7 | TRBV20-1 | SASGTVTYEQY
TRBD1 | TRBJ2-1 | TRBV2 | ASSRRAGTGDEQF
TRBD1 | TRBJ2-7 | TRBV29-1 | SVVLGTGGCEQY
. | TRBJ1-1 | TRBV5-1 | ASSHGLTMNTEAF
. | TRBJ1-4 | TRBV20-1 | SARDYQGWGEKLF
. | TRBJ2-7 | TRBV3-1 | ASSQYRADEQY
. | TRBJ1-4 | TRBV9 | ASSPDSGEKLF
TRBD2 | TRBJ2-3 | TRBV4-3 | ASSQDYGRAPDTQY
TRBD2 | TRBJ2-5 | TRBV7-9 | ASSLLTSGTGETQY
. | TRBJ2-3 | TRBV18 | ASQRGQPTDTQY
. | TRBJ2-1 | TRBV7-9 | ASSNANEQF
TRBD1 | TRBJ2-2 | TRBV28 | ASSSGQVGDTGELF
. | TRBJ1-6 | TRBV7-2 | ASSGVQGINSPLH
. | TRBJ1-1 | TRBV29-1 | SVDLPGNTEAF
. | TRBJ1-1 | TRBV6-5 | ASSYSRMNTEAF
. | TRBJ2-7 | TRBV7-9 | ASSSGTSYSYEQY
. | TRBJ2-7 | TRBV11-2 | ASSWTFHEQY
. | TRBJ1-1 | TRBV29-1 | SVEQVLEAF
TRBD2 | TRBJ2-6 | TRBV4-3 | ASSQRGLRAGGYGANVLT
. | TRBJ1-5 | TRBV2 | ASSAKGINQPQH
TRBD1 | TRBJ2-7 | TRBV11-3 | ASSPRQGSYEQY
. | TRBJ1-5 | TRBV28 | ASSLAIEAQPQH
TRBD2 | TRBJ2-1 | TRBV3-1 | ASSQDSGIRGNEQF
. | TRBJ2-3 | TRBV29-1 | SVERVSTDTQY
TRBD2 | TRBJ2-5 | TRBV10-3 | AISNPRGGQGQETQY
. | TRBJ2-3 | TRBV7-9 | ASSLDPRPPDTQY
TRBD2 | TRBJ2-2 | TRBV5-1 | ASSLDLAGGMNTGELF
TRBD1 | TRBJ2-1 | TRBV12-3/TRBV12-4 | ASSLGQGWIEQF
. | TRBJ2-4 | TRBV6-6 | ASSYSIRNIQY
TRBD2 | TRBJ2-2 | TRBV7-9 | ASSLVSGTGTGELF
. | TRBJ1-6 | TRBV27 | ASSPRGQGSPLH
. | TRBJ1-5 | TRBV11-2 | ASSLGNAGNQPQH
. | TRBJ2-7 | TRBV5-1 | ASSAGRWEQY
TRBD2 | TRBJ2-1 | TRBV27 | ASSRAGGPYYNEQF